This T cell receptor (beta chain) was observed in a study of T cell repertoires in cytomegalovirus infection. Looking at the study overall: Newly reported HLA-C-restricted and thoroughly characterized HLA-B-restricted CMV epitopes were employed. Indications of both CMV infection and matching HLA type were provided by public TCR beta signatures.

General study points: Cumulative public TCR beta family frequency identified CMV carriers with the relevant HLA.

V trimming: 4 bases; J trimming: 2 bases; junction bases outside the gene matches: 4. Germline V gene data show CDR1 as MNHEY and CDR2 as SVGEGT. The CDR3 has 14 amino acids. TCRdb re-derived calls from the reads in MiXCR, one entry per CDR3 protein. Among tens of thousands of distinct CDR3 sequences listed, 20% were seen once. Comment on this clonotype: No antigen is known for it.

This chain uses TRBV6-2 or TRBV6-3 with TRBJ1-2; 7 nucleotides align to TRBD1. Sequences were derived from CD8+ T cells from cultured PBMCs, sampled from culture after CMV antigen stimulation. This clonotype originated in a human donor in good health (CMV status not recorded). Some clones in this sample may be carry-over from other donors' samples. The CDR3 DNA reads as TGTGCCAGCAGTTCGACAGGGTGGAACTATGGCTACACCTTC. Translated, it gives CASSSTGWNYGYTF.